This T cell receptor beta chain was found in a study of OX40 agonist ivuxolimab in advanced cancers. Looking at the study overall: Ivuxolimab, which is an agonistic anti-OX40 (CD134) antibody, was administered to the patients. Anti-PD-1, anti-PD-L1 or anti-CTLA-4 therapy given earlier was allowed, and roughly 40% had some.

The table came from immunoSEQ multiplex PCR; TCRdb's copy has only in-frame clones and leaves some out. The sample lists under 50,000 clones; roughly 90% were seen once. Anyone with autoimmune disease history or systemic immunosuppression was excluded. Between the trimmed V and J ends, which lost 0 bases and 6 bases, there was a span of 16 bases. Germline V CDR1 and CDR2: SGHDT, YYEEEE. The CDR3 has 15 residues. V usage is TRBV5-6 and J usage is TRBJ2-7, with D unclear. The sample was CD4+ or CD8+ T cells sorted from blood, taken in a trial of the OX40 agonist ivuxolimab. This TCR was sampled from an adult with an advanced solid tumor such as melanoma, head and neck, liver or kidney cancer. In DNA form, the CDR3 reads TGTGCCAGCAGCTTGGGCACCCTTACGGTCAGCGAGCAGTACGTC. Its translation: CASSLGTLTVSEQYV.